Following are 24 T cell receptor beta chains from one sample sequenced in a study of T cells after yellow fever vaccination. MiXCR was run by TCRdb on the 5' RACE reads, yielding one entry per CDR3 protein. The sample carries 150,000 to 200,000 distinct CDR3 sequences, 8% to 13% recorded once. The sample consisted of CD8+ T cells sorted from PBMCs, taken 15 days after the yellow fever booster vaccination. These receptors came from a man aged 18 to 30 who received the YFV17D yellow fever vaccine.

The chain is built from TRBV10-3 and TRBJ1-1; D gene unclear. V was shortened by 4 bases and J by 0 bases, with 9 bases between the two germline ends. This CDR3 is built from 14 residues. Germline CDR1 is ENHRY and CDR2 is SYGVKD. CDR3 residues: CAISGPPLNTEAFF. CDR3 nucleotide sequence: TGTGCCATCAGTGGGCCCCCATTGAACACTGAAGCTTTCTTT.

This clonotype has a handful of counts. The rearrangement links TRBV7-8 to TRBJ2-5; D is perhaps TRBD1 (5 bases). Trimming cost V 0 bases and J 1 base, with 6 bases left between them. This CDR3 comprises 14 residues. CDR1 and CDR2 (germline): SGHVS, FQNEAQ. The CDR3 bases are TGTGCCAGCAGCTTAGCTGACAGCCAAGAGACCCAGTACTTC. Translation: CASSLADSQETQYF.

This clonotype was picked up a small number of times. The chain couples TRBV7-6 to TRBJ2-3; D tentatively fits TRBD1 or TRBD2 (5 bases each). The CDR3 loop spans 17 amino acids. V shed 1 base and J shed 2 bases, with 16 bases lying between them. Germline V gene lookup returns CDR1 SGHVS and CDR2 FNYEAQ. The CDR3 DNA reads TGTGCCAGCAGCTTAGTACCGGGCAGGGACCTCACAGATACGCAGTATTTT. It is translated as CASSLVPGRDLTDTQYF.

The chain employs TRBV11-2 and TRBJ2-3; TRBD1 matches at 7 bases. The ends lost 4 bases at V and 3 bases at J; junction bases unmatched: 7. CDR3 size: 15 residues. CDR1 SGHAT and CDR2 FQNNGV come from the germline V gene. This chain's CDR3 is CASSSRTGNTDTQYF. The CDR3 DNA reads TGTGCCAGCAGCTCGCGGACAGGAAATACAGATACGCAGTATTTT.

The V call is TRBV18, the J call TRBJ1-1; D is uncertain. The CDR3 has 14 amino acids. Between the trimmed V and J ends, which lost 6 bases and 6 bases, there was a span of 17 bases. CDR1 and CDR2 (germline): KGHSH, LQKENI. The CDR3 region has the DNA TGTGCCAGCTCTCCTTGGGCTAGTATGGCTGAAGCTTTCTTT. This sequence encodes CASSPWASMAEAFF.

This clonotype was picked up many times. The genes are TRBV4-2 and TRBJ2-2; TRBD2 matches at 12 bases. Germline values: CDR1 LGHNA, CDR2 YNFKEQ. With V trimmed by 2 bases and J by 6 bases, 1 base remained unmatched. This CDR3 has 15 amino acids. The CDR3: CASSQLAGGPGELFF. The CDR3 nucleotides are TGTGCCAGCAGCCAACTAGCGGGGGGGCCCGGGGAGCTGTTTTTT.

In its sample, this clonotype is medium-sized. The CDR3 protein is CASSLGSLHTF. CDR3 nucleotides: TGCGCCAGCAGCTTGGGCAGCCTACACACCTTC. J is TRBJ1-2 and V is TRBV5-1; D is ambiguous. There are 11 residues in the CDR3. CDR1 is SGHRS, CDR2 YFSETQ, per germline. Trimming pared 0 bases from V and 12 bases from J, leaving 9 bases between.

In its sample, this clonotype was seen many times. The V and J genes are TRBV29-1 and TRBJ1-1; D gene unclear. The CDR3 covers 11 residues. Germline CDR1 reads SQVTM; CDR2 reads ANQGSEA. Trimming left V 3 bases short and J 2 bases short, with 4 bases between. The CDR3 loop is CSVEFNTEAFF. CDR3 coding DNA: TGCAGCGTTGAGTTCAACACTGAAGCTTTCTTT.

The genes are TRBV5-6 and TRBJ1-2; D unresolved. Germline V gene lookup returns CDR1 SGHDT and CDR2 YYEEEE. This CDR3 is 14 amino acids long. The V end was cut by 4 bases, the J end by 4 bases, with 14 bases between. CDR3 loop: CASSPDPGSYGYTF. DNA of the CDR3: TGTGCCAGCAGCCCGGATCCGGGTAGCTATGGCTACACCTTC.

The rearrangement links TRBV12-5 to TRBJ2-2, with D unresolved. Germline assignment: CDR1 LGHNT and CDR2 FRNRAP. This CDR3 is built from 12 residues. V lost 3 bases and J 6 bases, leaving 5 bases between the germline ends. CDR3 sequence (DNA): TGTGCTAGTGGTTTTTTAGCCGGGGAGCTGTTTTTT. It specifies CASGFLAGELFF.

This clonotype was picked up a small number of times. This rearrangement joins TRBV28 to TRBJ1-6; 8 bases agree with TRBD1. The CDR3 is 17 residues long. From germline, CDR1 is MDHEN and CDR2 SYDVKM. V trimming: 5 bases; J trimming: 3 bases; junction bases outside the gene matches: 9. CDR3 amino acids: CASSTRTGPIYNSPLHF. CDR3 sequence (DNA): TGTGCCAGCAGTACCCGGACAGGGCCCATCTATAATTCACCCCTCCACTTT.

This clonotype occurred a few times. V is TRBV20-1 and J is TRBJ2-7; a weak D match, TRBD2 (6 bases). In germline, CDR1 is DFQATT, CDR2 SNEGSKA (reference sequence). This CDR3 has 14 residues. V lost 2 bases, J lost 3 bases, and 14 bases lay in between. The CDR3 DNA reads TGCAGTGCTAGACCCGACGGGACTGACTACGAGCAGTACTTC. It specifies CSARPDGTDYEQYF.

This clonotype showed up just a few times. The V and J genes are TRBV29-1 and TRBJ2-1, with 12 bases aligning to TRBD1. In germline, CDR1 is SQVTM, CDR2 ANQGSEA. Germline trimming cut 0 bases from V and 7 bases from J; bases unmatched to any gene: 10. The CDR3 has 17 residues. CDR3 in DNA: TGCAGCGTTGAAGATCCGACCGGGACAGGGGGCTGGAATGAGCAGTTCTTC. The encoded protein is CSVEDPTGTGGWNEQFF.

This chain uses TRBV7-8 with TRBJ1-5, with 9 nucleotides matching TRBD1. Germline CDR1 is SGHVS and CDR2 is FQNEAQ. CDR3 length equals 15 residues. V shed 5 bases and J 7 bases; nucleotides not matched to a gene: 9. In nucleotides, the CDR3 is TGTGCCAGCAGCCCGGGACAGGGTGTAAGCCAGCCCCAGCATTTT. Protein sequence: CASSPGQGVSQPQHF.

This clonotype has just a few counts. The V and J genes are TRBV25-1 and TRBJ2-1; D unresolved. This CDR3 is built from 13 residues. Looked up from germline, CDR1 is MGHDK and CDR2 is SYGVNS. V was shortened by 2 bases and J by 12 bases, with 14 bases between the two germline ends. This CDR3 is CASSEKFGDGQFF. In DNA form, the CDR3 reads TGTGCCAGCAGTGAAAAGTTTGGGGATGGGCAGTTCTTC. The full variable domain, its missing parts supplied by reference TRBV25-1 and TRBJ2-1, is EADIYQTPRYLVIGTGKKITLECSQTMGHDKMYWYQQDPGMELHLIHYSYGVNSTEKGDLSSESTVSRIRTEHFPLTLESARPSHTSQYLCASSEKFGDGQFFGPGTRLTVL.

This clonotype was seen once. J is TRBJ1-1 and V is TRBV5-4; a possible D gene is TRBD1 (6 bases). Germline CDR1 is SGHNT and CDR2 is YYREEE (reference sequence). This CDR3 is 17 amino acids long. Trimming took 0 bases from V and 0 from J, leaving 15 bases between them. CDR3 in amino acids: CASSLAGRGLVNTEAFF. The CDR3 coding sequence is TGTGCCAGCAGCTTGGCCGGGCGGGGGCTGGTGAACACTGAAGCTTTCTTT.

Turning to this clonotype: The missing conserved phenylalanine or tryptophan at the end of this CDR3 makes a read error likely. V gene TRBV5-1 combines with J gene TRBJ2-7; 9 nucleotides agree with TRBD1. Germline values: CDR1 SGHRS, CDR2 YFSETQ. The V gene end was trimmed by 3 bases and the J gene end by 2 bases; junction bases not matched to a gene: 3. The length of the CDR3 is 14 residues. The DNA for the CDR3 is TGCGCCAGCAGCTCCGGGACAGGGCCCTACGAGCAGTACATC. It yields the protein CASSSGTGPYEQYI.

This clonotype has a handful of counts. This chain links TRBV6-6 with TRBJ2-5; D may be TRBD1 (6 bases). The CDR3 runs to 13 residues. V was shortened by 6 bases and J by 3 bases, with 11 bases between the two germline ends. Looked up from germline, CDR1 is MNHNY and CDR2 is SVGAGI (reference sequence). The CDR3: CASSEYREETQYF. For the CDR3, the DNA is TGTGCCAGCAGCGAGTACAGGGAAGAGACCCAGTACTTC.

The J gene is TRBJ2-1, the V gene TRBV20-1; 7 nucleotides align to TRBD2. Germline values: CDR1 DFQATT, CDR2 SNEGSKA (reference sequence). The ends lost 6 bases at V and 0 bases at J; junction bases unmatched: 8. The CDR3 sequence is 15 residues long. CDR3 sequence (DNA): TGCAGTGCCCTCGCGGGGGATAGCTCCTACAATGAGCAGTTCTTC. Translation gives CSALAGDSSYNEQFF.

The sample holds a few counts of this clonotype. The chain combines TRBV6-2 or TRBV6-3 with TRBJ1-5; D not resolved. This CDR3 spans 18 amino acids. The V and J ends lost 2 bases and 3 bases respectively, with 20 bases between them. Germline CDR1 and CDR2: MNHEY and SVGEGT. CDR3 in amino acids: CASSYTPREPLDNQPQHF. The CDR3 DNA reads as TGTGCCAGCAGTTACACCCCACGGGAACCCTTGGACAATCAGCCCCAGCATTTT.

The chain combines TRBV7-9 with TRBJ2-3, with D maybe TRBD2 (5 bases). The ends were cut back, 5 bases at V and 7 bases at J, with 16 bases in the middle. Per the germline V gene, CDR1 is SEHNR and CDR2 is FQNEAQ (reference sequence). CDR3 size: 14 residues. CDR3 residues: CASSVAGQGYTQYF. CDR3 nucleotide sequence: TGTGCCAGCAGCGTTGCGGGCCAAGGGTATACGCAGTATTTT.

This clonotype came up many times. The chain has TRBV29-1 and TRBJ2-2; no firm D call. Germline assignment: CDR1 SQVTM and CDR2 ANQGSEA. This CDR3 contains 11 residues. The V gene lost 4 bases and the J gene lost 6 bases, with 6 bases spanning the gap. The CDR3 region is CSVVRAGELFF. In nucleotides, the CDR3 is TGCAGCGTTGTCCGCGCCGGGGAGCTGTTTTTT.

CDR3 DNA sequence: TGTGCCAGCAGCTCAGATAACAGGGAAAGCTCCTACAATGAGCAGTTCTTC. This sequence encodes CASSSDNRESSYNEQFF. This chain links TRBV7-8 with TRBJ2-1; perhaps TRBD1 as D (6 bases). The V and J ends lost 4 bases and 0 bases respectively, with 16 bases between them. The germline V gene has CDR1 SGHVS and CDR2 FQNEAQ. The CDR3 extends over 17 amino acids.

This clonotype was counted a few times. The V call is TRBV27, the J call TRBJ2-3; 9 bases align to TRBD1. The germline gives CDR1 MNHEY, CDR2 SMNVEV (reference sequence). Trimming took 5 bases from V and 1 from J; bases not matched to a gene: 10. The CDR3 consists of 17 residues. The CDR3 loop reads CASSPLGQGTGTDTQYF. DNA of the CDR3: TGTGCCAGCAGTCCCCTCGGACAGGGGACGGGCACAGATACGCAGTATTTT.